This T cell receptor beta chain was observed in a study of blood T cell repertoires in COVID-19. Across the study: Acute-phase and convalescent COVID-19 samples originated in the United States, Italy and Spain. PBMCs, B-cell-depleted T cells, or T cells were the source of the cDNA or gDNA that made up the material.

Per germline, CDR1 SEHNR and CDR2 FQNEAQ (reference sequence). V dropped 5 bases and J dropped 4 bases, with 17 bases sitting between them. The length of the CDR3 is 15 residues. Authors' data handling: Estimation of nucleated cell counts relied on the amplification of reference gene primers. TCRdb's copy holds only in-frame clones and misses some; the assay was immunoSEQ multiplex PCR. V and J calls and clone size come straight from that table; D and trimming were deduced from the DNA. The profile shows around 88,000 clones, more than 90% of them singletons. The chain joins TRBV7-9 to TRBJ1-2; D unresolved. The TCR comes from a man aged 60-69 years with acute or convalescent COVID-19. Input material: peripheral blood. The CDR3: CASSPHSEQPYGYTF. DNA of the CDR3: TGTGCCAGCAGCCCCCACAGTGAACAACCCTATGGCTACACCTTC.